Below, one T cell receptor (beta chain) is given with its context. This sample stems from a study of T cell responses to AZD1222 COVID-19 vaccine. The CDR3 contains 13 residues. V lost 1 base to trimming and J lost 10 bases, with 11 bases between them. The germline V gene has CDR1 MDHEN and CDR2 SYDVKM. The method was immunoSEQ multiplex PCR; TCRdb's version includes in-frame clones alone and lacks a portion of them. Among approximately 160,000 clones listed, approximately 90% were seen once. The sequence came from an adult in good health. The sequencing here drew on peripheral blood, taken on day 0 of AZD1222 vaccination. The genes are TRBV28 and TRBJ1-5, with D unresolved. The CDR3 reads CASSLSPRVPQHF. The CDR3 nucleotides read TGTGCCAGCAGTTTATCACCTAGGGTACCCCAGCATTTT. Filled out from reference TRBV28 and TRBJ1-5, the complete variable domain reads DVKVTQSSRYLVKRTGEKVFLECVQDMDHENMFWYRQDPGLGLRLIYFSYDVKMKEKGDIPEGYSVSREKKERFSLILESASTNQTSMYLCASSLSPRVPQHFGDGTRLSIL.